The T cell receptor beta chain under discussion was sequenced for a study of cytomegalovirus exposure and HLA in healthy donors. As to this clone: Its specificity is unknown.

Points from the study as a whole: Listed as cytomegalovirus-associated were more than 150 TCR beta chains.

Measured with immunoSEQ multiplex PCR; TCRdb has only the in-frame clones, and not every one. The sample lists 71,000 or so clones; about 94% were seen once. V trimming: 2 bases; J trimming: 7 bases; junction bases outside the gene matches: 7. Per the germline V gene, CDR1 is LNHNV and CDR2 is YYDKDF (reference sequence). The length of the CDR3 is 16 residues. Sequencing input: PBMCs. The receptor was derived from a man in his late teens or twenties in good health and CMV-seropositive. J is TRBJ1-4 and V is TRBV15; 10 bases align to TRBD1. CDR3 coding DNA: TGTGCCACCAGCAGACCCGGGACAGGGGCAGGTGAAAAACTGTTTTTT. Its translation is CATSRPGTGAGEKLFF.